This T cell receptor beta chain stems from a study of cytomegalovirus exposure and HLA in healthy donors. PCR was performed using 60 Vbeta and 13 Jbeta primers. Produced via immunoSEQ multiplex PCR; TCRdb's table is partial and in-frame only. Of 60,000 to 70,000 clones in the sample, around 77% were seen once. This clone was seen a handful of times. The CDR3 runs 17 residues. The V gene lost 0 bases and the J gene lost 5 bases, with 20 bases spanning the gap. The chain has TRBV5-3 and TRBJ1-1, with a possible D match to TRBD1 (6 bases). TRBV5-3 is noted as an ORF with a role that remains uncertain. The source material was PBMCs. This clonotype originated in a male donor in good health and CMV-seropositive. CDR3 loop: CARSLEGGQGSDTEAFF. As DNA, the CDR3 is TGTGCCAGAAGCTTGGAGGGTGGTCAGGGGTCGGATACTGAAGCTTTCTTT.